These 23 T cell receptor beta chains came from one sample sequenced in a study of cytotoxic CD8 clonotypes in ibrutinib-treated CLL. Method: immunoSEQ multiplex PCR; TCRdb's copy keeps in-frame clones and lacks some. The table lists some 130,000 clones, 80% to 85% of them singletons. Sequenced material: PBMCs, taken after 24 months of ibrutinib treatment. Receptors were obtained from a human donor with chronic lymphocytic leukemia.

This clone occurred a few times. This chain links TRBV9 with TRBJ1-3; D is unclear. The V end lost 0 bases, the J end lost 4 bases, and 11 bases lay between the germline ends. Germline CDR1 SGDLS, CDR2 YYNGEE. This CDR3 is built from 15 residues. This chain's CDR3 is CASSVDIGGGNTIYF. For the CDR3, the DNA is TGTGCCAGCAGCGTAGATATTGGTGGAGGAAACACCATATATTTT.

In the case of this clone: The germline gene is not matched at one end of the junction; a read error may be the cause. The chain joins TRBV7-2 to TRBJ2-5; 12 nucleotides match TRBD1. CDR3 length: 12 residues. Germline CDR1 reads SGHTA; CDR2 reads FQGNSA. The CDR3 DNA reads as TGTGCCAGCAGCTGGGACAGGGGGCGGGTGAACTTC. Encoded protein: CASSWDRGRVNF.

In nucleotides, the CDR3 is TGCGCCAGCAGCATGCGCCCGGGGACAGATACGCAGTATTTT. Amino acids: CASSMRPGTDTQYF. The gene calls are TRBV5-1 and TRBJ2-3; a possible D gene is TRBD2 (5 bases). This CDR3 region has 14 residues. Germline CDR1 reads SGHRS; CDR2 reads YFSETQ. Trimming shortened V by 4 bases and J by 3 bases, and 12 bases separated the two germline ends.

V and J are TRBV14 and TRBJ1-1; 10 bases are shared with TRBD1. Trimming cost V 0 bases and J 10 bases; bases outside gene matches: 11. Germline CDR1 is SGHDN and CDR2 is FVKESK. This CDR3 is built from 16 residues. The CDR3 here is CASSQDDRGLTLAAFF. The CDR3 bases are TGTGCCAGCAGCCAAGATGACAGGGGGCTGACCCTGGCAGCTTTCTTT.

This chain connects TRBV28 to TRBJ1-1; 7 positions agree with TRBD1. J gave up 6 bases and V 7 bases, and 14 bases lay outside the gene matches. Germline-derived CDR1 and CDR2 are MDHEN and SYDVKM. The CDR3 spans 15 residues. CDR3 residues: CASTLRGRGVSEAFF. In DNA form, the CDR3 reads TGTGCCAGCACTCTCAGGGGGAGAGGGGTTTCTGAAGCTTTCTTT.

This sequence joins TRBV9 and TRBJ2-1, with D hard to call. This CDR3 comprises 14 residues. Per germline, CDR1 SGDLS and CDR2 YYNGEE. The V gene lost 0 bases and the J gene lost 6 bases, with 10 bases spanning the gap. CDR3 protein: CASSVAPLTNEQFF. The CDR3 DNA reads as TGTGCCAGCAGCGTAGCTCCCTTAACCAATGAGCAGTTCTTC.

The J gene is TRBJ1-1, the V gene TRBV14; D unresolved. CDR1 is SGHDN and CDR2 is FVKESK in the germline V gene. The CDR3 runs 16 residues. Deletions cut 2 bases from V and 2 bases from J, with 15 bases between. The CDR3 DNA is TGTGCCAGCAGCCAAAACCTTGGCACAGTAAACACTGAAGCTTTCTTT. Protein: CASSQNLGTVNTEAFF.

Comments on this clone: Compared with germline, one end of the junction differs, possibly owing to a read error. CDR3 DNA: TGTGCCAGCAGCCACAAGAGGTGGGGGATTCGTTTT. The encoded protein is CASSHKRWGIRF. This sequence joins TRBV14 and TRBJ1-3; TRBD1 is a possible D gene (5 bases). The CDR3 totals 12 residues. Per germline, CDR1 SGHDN and CDR2 FVKESK.

This clone was seen more than once but under ten times. This chain joins TRBV18 and TRBJ1-1; D perhaps matches TRBD1 (6 bases). CDR3 length equals 16 residues. The ends were cut back, 0 bases at V and 6 bases at J, with 17 bases in the middle. Per the germline V gene, CDR1 is KGHSH and CDR2 is LQKENI. The CDR3 reads CASSPPGRGTFAEAFF. The CDR3 DNA follows: TGTGCCAGCTCACCACCGGGTAGGGGGACGTTCGCTGAAGCTTTCTTT. The whole variable domain, filled in from reference TRBV18 and TRBJ1-1, reads NAGVMQNPRHLVRRRGQEARLRCSPMKGHSHVYWYRQLPEEGLKFMVYLQKENIIDESGMPKERFSAEFPKEGPSILRIQQVVRGDSAAYFCASSPPGRGTFAEAFFGQGTRLTVV.

In DNA form, the CDR3 reads TGTGCCAGCAGTTCTCACGGGGGTACCGGGGAGCTGTTTTTT. Protein: CASSSHGGTGELFF. The chain employs TRBV28 and TRBJ2-2, with D perhaps TRBD2 (6 bases). Trimming shortened V by 4 bases and J by 5 bases, and 11 bases separated the two germline ends. Germline lookup yields CDR1 MDHEN and CDR2 SYDVKM. CDR3 length: 14 residues.

The chain employs TRBV14 and TRBJ1-2, with D unclear. In germline, CDR1 is SGHDN, CDR2 FVKESK. CDR3 length: 13 amino acids. Trimming took off 2 bases at V and 4 bases at J, with 8 bases between the two ends. The CDR3 sequence is CASSQFRAYGYTF. The DNA for the CDR3 is TGTGCCAGCAGCCAATTTAGGGCCTATGGCTACACCTTC.

This clone was recorded a few times. The V call is TRBV10-3, the J call TRBJ2-5; D is unresolved. From germline, CDR1 is ENHRY and CDR2 SYGVKD. Deletions cut 4 bases from V and 0 bases from J, with 12 bases between. The CDR3 loop spans 15 amino acids. The CDR3 DNA is TGTGCCATCAGTGGATTGGTGGGATACCAAGAGACCCAGTACTTC. Translation gives CAISGLVGYQETQYF.

V usage is TRBV4-3 and J usage is TRBJ2-7, with D tentatively TRBD1 or TRBD2 (7 bases each). CDR3 length equals 17 residues. CDR1 is LGHNA and CDR2 is YSLEER in the germline V gene. V was shortened by 1 base and J by 1 base, with 17 bases between the two germline ends. CDR3 loop: CASSQVQGGEISYEQYF. For the CDR3, the DNA is TGCGCCAGCAGCCAAGTCCAGGGGGGGGAGATATCCTACGAGCAGTACTTC.

V is TRBV18 and J is TRBJ1-5; 7 bases are shared with TRBD1. V was clipped by 1 base and J by 8 bases; unmatched bases: 5. The CDR3 is 14 residues long. Germline-derived CDR1 and CDR2 are KGHSH and LQKENI. The CDR3 reads CASSPRQGREPQHF. The CDR3 DNA sequence: TGTGCCAGCTCACCACGACAGGGTCGGGAGCCCCAGCATTTT.

This rearrangement joins TRBV6-6 to TRBJ1-1; 8 bases align to TRBD1. Germline V gene data show CDR1 as MNHNY and CDR2 as SVGAGI (reference sequence). J was trimmed by 1 base and V by 5 bases; bases with no gene match: 9. The CDR3 sequence is 16 residues long. CDR3 coding DNA: TGTGCCAGCAGTCCCCGGACAGGGCGGCAGAACACTGAAGCTTTCTTT. It encodes CASSPRTGRQNTEAFF.

This clone was seen just once. The chain links TRBV6-5 to TRBJ1-5, with D unclear. The CDR3 extends over 13 amino acids. Per germline, CDR1 MNHEY and CDR2 SVGAGI. Trimming cost V 5 bases and J 4 bases, with 9 bases left between them. CDR3 region: CASSRSPNQPQHF. CDR3 DNA sequence: TGTGCCAGCAGTCGTTCGCCGAATCAGCCCCAGCATTTT.

This chain connects TRBV19 to TRBJ1-1, with 7 bases matching TRBD1. Per germline, CDR1 LNHDA and CDR2 SQIVND (reference sequence). CDR3 length: 17 amino acids. V lost 3 bases and J lost 2; bases outside the gene matches: 12. In DNA, the CDR3 is TGTGCCAGTAGTATTCCAACAGGGGTTCCGATAAACACTGAAGCTTTCTTT. Its protein product is CASSIPTGVPINTEAFF.

This chain connects TRBV10-3 to TRBJ2-5; the D gene could be TRBD1 or TRBD2 (5 bases each). CDR3 size: 14 residues. The V and J ends lost 10 bases and 1 base respectively, with 16 bases between them. The V gene's germline CDR1 is ENHRY and CDR2 SYGVKD. CDR3 loop: CATDEGRSQETQYF. DNA of the CDR3: TGTGCCACCGACGAGGGACGGAGCCAAGAGACCCAGTACTTC.

The chain couples TRBV7-9 to TRBJ2-1; D not resolved. Germline V gene sequence: CDR1 SEHNR, CDR2 FQNEAQ (reference sequence). Deletions cut 0 bases from V and 4 bases from J, with 10 bases between. This CDR3 comprises 15 residues. In DNA, the CDR3 is TGTGCCAGCAGCTTAGCAGGGCCCTTTTACAATGAGCAGTTCTTC. Encoded protein: CASSLAGPFYNEQFF.

Comments on this clone: Other DNA sequences of this sample code for an identical CDR3. The chain employs TRBV11-3 and TRBJ2-3; 12 bases line up with TRBD2. Per the germline V gene, CDR1 is SGHNT and CDR2 is YENEEA. This CDR3 region has 16 residues. Trimming took 4 bases from V and 0 from J; bases not matched to a gene: 2. CDR3 sequence: CASSSGTSGSTDTQYF. In DNA, the CDR3 is TGTGCCAGCAGCTCGGGGACTAGCGGGAGCACAGATACGCAGTATTTT.

The V gene is TRBV4-3, the J gene TRBJ1-1; maybe TRBD1 (5 bases). The CDR3 has 16 residues. V dropped 4 bases and J dropped 0 bases, with 15 bases sitting between them. Germline-derived CDR1 and CDR2 are LGHNA and YSLEER. The CDR3 protein is CASSPKSGGLNTEAFF. DNA for the CDR3: TGCGCCAGCAGCCCTAAGAGCGGGGGATTGAACACTGAAGCTTTCTTT.

This clone was detected a few times. The chain has TRBV7-6 and TRBJ2-7; D remains unclear. Germline-derived CDR1 and CDR2 are SGHVS and FNYEAQ. Trimming stripped 5 bases from V and 3 bases from J, with 11 bases between. CDR3 length: 13 residues. CDR3 sequence reads: CASSKLTNYEQYF. The CDR3 DNA reads TGTGCCAGCAGCAAACTAACCAACTACGAGCAGTACTTC.

The V and J genes are TRBV28 and TRBJ1-5; D gene uncertain. Germline CDR1 is MDHEN and CDR2 is SYDVKM. This CDR3 contains 15 residues. V was cut by 6 bases and J by 3 bases, with 15 bases left in between. CDR3 sequence: CASSRGRGTNQPQHF. The DNA for the CDR3 is TGTGCCAGCAGCCGTGGGAGAGGAACCAATCAGCCCCAGCATTTT.